The sequence of this T cell receptor beta chain was determined in a study of cytomegalovirus exposure and HLA in healthy donors. PCR was performed using 60 Vbeta and 13 Jbeta primers. Profiling relied on immunoSEQ multiplex PCR, and the TCRdb table lists in-frame clones only, not all of them. Here the sample spans some 170,000 clones, over 70% being singletons. J was trimmed by 0 bases and V by 5 bases; bases with no gene match: 7. This CDR3 comprises 17 residues. Germline-derived CDR1 and CDR2 are SEHNR and FQNEAQ (reference sequence). The chain joins TRBV7-9 to TRBJ1-3; 10 bases line up with TRBD1. The sample taken for sequencing was PBMCs. The TCR sequence derives from a woman in her 30s in good health and CMV-seronegative. In DNA form, the CDR3 reads TGTGCCAGCAGCAGGCGGGACAGGGGCTCCTCTGGAAACACCATATATTTT. Its translation is CASSRRDRGSSGNTIYF.